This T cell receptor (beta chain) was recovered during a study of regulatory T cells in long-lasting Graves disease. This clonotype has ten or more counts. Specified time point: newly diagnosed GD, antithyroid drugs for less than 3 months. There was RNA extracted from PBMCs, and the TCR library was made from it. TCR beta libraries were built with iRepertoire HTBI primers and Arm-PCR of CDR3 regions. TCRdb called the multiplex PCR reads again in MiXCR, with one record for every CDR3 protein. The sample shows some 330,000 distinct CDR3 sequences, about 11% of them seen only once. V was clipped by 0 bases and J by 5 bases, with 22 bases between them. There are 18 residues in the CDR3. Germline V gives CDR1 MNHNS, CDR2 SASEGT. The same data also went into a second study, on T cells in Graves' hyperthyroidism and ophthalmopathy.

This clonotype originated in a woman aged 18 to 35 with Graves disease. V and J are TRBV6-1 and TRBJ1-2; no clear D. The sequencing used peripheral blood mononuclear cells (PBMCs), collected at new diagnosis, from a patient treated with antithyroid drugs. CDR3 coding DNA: TGTGCCAGCAGTGAAGCCGCACACGGTAGGAGGTCCCAATATGGCTACACCTTC. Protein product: CASSEAAHGRRSQYGYTF.